The T cell receptor beta chain described here comes from a study of human CD8 memory T cell subsets. It was UMI-labeled 5' RACE by which the TCR beta libraries were made. Using the 5' RACE reads, TCRdb records one entry per CDR3 protein without DNA. Listed are about 5,800 distinct CDR3 sequences; less than 20% falls within the top ten. CCR7+ PD-1+ TIGIT+ early memory CD8+ T cells with exhausted-like traits constituted the TPEX cells. Total CD8+ T cells were enriched by negative magnetic separation. It was from duplicate vials of roughly 160,000 sorted CD8+ T cells per subset that RNA came. Germline loops: CDR1 LGHNA, CDR2 YSLEER. This CDR3 region has 15 residues. Worth noting for this clonotype: What it binds is unknown.

Study-level results: Diversity, measured as normalized Shannon-Wiener diversity, was similarly high in stem-like memory and precursor exhausted T cells. Effector memory cells did not share this.

The chain combines TRBV4-3 with TRBJ2-1. The receptor was derived from a human donor in good health. The sequencing input was CD8+ T cells from PBMCs. This CDR3 reads CASSQETSANNEQFF.